The 7 T cell receptor beta chains below come from one sample, sequenced in a study of identical twins. TCRdb ran MiXCR on the 5' RACE reads and lists one entry per CDR3 protein. Here the sample spans around 490,000 distinct CDR3 sequences, approximately 15% being singletons. A further study also used this sample, focusing on yellow fever vaccine responses in identical twins.

The sample comprised CD4+ T cells sorted from blood. The source of these receptors is a woman under 30 in good health.

This clonotype was counted a few times. The V call is TRBV24-1, the J call TRBJ2-1; a possible D gene is TRBD2 (6 bases). Germline CDR1 KGHDR, CDR2 SFDVKD. The CDR3 is 13 amino acids. The V gene lost 7 bases and the J gene lost 11 bases, with 17 bases spanning the gap. The CDR3 bases are TGTGCCACCAGCAAACCTAGCGTGCCCCAGCAGTTCTTC. Translating gives CATSKPSVPQQFF.

The chain carries TRBV4-1 and TRBJ2-1; D is possibly TRBD2 (6 bases). This CDR3 is 17 amino acids long. CDR1 is MGHRA and CDR2 is YSYEKL in the germline V gene. Trimming stripped 6 bases from V and 3 bases from J, with 21 bases between. Here the CDR3 DNA reads TGCGCCAGCAGAAAGGACGCGGGGACGGAAGACTACAATGAGCAGTTCTTC. It specifies CASRKDAGTEDYNEQFF.

The chain has TRBV20-1 and TRBJ2-7; 8 positions agree with TRBD1. This CDR3 has 14 amino acids. Unmatched junction bases numbered 9, after V lost 3 bases and J lost 5 bases. Germline CDR1 DFQATT, CDR2 SNEGSKA (reference sequence). The CDR3 region has the DNA TGCAGTGCTAGTGGAGGACAGGGTTGGGACGAGCAGTACTTC. Translated: CSASGGQGWDEQYF.

In its sample, this clonotype was seen many times. This chain joins TRBV28 and TRBJ2-1; D is ambiguous. Germline loops: CDR1 MDHEN, CDR2 SYDVKM. CDR3 length equals 15 residues. The germline V and J ends were trimmed by 5 bases and 1 base, with 12 bases remaining between them. This CDR3 is CASSLPDPSYNEQFF. The DNA of the CDR3 is TGTGCCAGCAGTCTACCGGACCCATCCTACAATGAGCAGTTCTTC.

This clonotype occurred a few times. This chain links TRBV4-3 with TRBJ2-2; D gene uncertain. Germline loops: CDR1 LGHNA, CDR2 YSLEER. The CDR3 has 16 residues. Trimming pared 4 bases from V and 11 bases from J, leaving 23 bases between. CDR3 coding DNA: TGCGCCAGCAGCCTGACTGGTAACACCCCCAGTGAAGAGCTGTTTTTT. As protein: CASSLTGNTPSEELFF.

This clonotype was recorded a few times. One end of the junction varies from germline; a read error may be responsible. The chain combines TRBV7-7 with TRBJ2-5; D gene unclear. The CDR3 length is 13 residues. In germline, CDR1 is SSHAT, CDR2 FNYEAQ (reference sequence). Here the CDR3 reads CASSLAYKGTQYF. The CDR3, as DNA: TGTGCTAGCAGCTTAGCTTATAAGGGTACCCAGTACTTC.

The rearrangement uses TRBV29-1 and TRBJ2-5; D is undetermined. Per germline, CDR1 SQVTM and CDR2 ANQGSEA. The CDR3 is 14 amino acids. The V end was cut by 7 bases, the J end by 5 bases, with 20 bases between. The CDR3 region is CSALKGLVGETQYF. In nucleotides, the CDR3 is TGCAGCGCGCTCAAGGGTCTAGTGGGGGAGACCCAGTACTTC.